The sequence of this T cell receptor (beta chain) was determined in a study of identical twins (dated by TCRdb to about 2016). Background for the entire study: To test whether fetal clonotypes persist, the study used deep sequencing on TCR alpha and beta repertoires from monozygotic twins, unrelated adults of various ages, and cord blood. To rule out contamination, replicate twin experiments were performed at different times with different library preparation protocols. Results the study describes overall, beyond this receptor: Invariant T cells such as MAIT and iNKT could partly confound zero-insertion analyses, though diverse VJ usage argued against this for most clonotypes. Compared with coincidental sharing between unrelated individuals, an excess of low generation-probability sequences was observed among out-of-frame TCR alpha sequences shared between twins. Because the same donors could not be followed over many years, the conclusions depended on cross-sectional statistical analysis. Out-of-frame TCR alpha sharing in monozygotic twins was systematically underestimated by recombination models, whereas sharing between unrelated individuals was in agreement with the recombination models. Abundant cord blood beta clonotypes carried fewer insertions; young adult naive repertoires showed a weaker similar trend, while memory repertoires showed none. Excess twin sharing in beta out-of-frame sequences was weaker because fewer shared sequences lowered the signal-to-noise ratio.

The CDR3 has 14 amino acids, counting the end cysteine and phenylalanine. This entry keeps only the CDR3 DNA: 42 bases, framed from base 1. Trimmed from V: 9 bases; trimmed from J: 3 bases; junction bases lacking a gene match: 6. In the germline V gene (reference sequence), CDR1 corresponds to MNHEY and CDR2 to SMNVEV. In its sample, this clonotype was seen a few times. The target of this receptor is not known. No base qualities exist here, and no much larger clone lies one base off it. Every donor in the study was a healthy Caucasian. The twin cohort comprised three pairs of female monozygotic twins, all aged about 18 to 29 years. CD4+ and CD8+ T cell populations were isolated with positive isolation kits from Invitrogen. The library was made by 5' RACE. Sequencing was carried out with an Illumina HiSeq 2000. A universal primer binding site was added through template switching, and the final cDNA carried a unique molecular identifier so that TCR cDNA molecules could be counted accurately. Specific primers in the conserved constant-segment region were used to synthesize first-strand cDNA for TCR alpha and beta chains. Each cDNA library was double barcoded, with a SMART-Mk sample barcode plus Illumina barcodes, to control for contamination. Two successive PCR steps introduced TruSeq adapter sequences along with Illumina sample barcodes. TCR alpha and beta cDNA libraries were sequenced on the Illumina HiSeq platform with custom primers. Per the source publication's procedure: MiGEC was used to process raw reads and extract unique molecular identifiers, and MiXCR was used to find CDR3 positions. For each individual, recombination models were inferred using an EM algorithm with the repgenHMM and IGoR tools. The analysis of shared clonotypes was done with the tcR package in R, with sharing normalized by the product of cloneset sizes. To study raw recombination without the effects of thymic and clonal selection, out-of-frame nonproductive sequences were analyzed. The public reads were reprocessed in TCRdb via fastp at Q25 and MiXCR, keeping in-frame beta chains. Rows are unified per CDR3 protein, each entry keeping the most common DNA and genes. These V and J calls are TCRdb output, not the study's own analysis. This sample holds some 500,000 distinct CDR3 sequences; 13% to 15% were observed only once. The top ten clonotypes cover approximately 1% of the sample.

The sample was also linked to a second study, of yellow fever vaccine responses in identical twins. As that second paper reports: According to the authors, in identical twins the way T cells responded to vaccination appeared partly convergent and partly personalized. The study precisely tracked vaccine-responding T cell clones in identical twins.

The TCR originated in a woman aged 18-35 years in good health. The chain was built from TRBV27 and TRBJ2-2, and 8 junction bases match TRBD2. The sample taken for sequencing was CD4+ T cells sorted from blood. This receptor has the CDR3 CARSGRQDTGELFF. The sequenced DNA is TGTGCCAGAAGCGGGAGACAGGACACCGGGGAGCTGTTTTTT.